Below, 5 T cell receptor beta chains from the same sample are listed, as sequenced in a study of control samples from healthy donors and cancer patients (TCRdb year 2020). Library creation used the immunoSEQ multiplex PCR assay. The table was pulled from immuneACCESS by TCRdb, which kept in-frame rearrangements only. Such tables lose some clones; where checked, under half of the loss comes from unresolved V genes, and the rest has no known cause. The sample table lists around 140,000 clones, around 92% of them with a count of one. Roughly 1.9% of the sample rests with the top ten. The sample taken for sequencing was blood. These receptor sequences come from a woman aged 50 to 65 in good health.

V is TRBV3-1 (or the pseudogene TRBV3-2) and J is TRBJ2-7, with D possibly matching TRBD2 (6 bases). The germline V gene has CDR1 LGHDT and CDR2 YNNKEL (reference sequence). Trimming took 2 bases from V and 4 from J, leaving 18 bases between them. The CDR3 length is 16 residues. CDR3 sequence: CASSQTDWTKKYEQYF. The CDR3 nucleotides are TGTGCCAGCAGCCAAACTGACTGGACTAAAAAATACGAGCAGTACTTC.

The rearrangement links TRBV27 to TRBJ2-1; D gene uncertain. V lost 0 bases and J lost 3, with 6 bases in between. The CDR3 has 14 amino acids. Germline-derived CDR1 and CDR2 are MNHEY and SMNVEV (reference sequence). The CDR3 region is CASSLSRHYNEQFF. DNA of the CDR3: TGTGCCAGCAGTTTATCTAGGCACTACAATGAGCAGTTCTTC.

This CDR3 is CATSDTILRTGSRSTDSGNTIYF. The CDR3 DNA is TGTGCCACCAGTGATACTATCCTGAGGACAGGGAGCAGGAGCACCGACTCTGGAAACACCATATATTTT. The chain uses TRBV24-1 and TRBJ1-3; 8 bases are shared with TRBD1. V lost 3 bases, J lost 0 bases, and 24 bases stayed unmatched. This CDR3 region has 23 residues. Germline V gives CDR1 KGHDR, CDR2 SFDVKD.

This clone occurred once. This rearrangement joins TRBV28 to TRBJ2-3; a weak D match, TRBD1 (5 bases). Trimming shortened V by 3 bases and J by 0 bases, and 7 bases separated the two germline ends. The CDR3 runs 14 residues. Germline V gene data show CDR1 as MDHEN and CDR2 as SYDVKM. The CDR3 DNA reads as TGTGCCAGCAGTTTTGGGGCTAGCACAGATACGCAGTATTTT. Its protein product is CASSFGASTDTQYF.

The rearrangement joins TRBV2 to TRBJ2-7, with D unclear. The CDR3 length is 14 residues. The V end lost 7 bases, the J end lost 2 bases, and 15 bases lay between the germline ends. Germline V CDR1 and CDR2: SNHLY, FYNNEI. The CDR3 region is CASTRMRHAYEQYF. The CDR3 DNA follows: TGTGCCAGCACAAGAATGCGGCATGCCTACGAGCAGTACTTC.